The clone carrying this TCR beta chain was detected a few times. The antigen remains unidentified. Reverse transcribed after extraction, RNA yielded cDNA as the sequencing template. Measured with immunoSEQ multiplex PCR; TCRdb has only the in-frame clones, and not every one. The data contain 150,000 to 200,000 clones, about 71% of them singletons. Treatment of the sample: oral pan-JAK inhibitor, 5-10 mg twice daily. The CDR3 consists of 13 residues. In germline, CDR1 is SNHLY, CDR2 FYNNEI. Trimming cost V 7 bases and J 3 bases, with 12 bases left between them. These data come from a study of CD8+ T cells in alopecia areata. Whole-study results and caveats: Lesional scalp, notably in alopecia totalis/universalis, had clonality above that of normal scalp.

This sequence joins TRBV2 and TRBJ2-5, with D tentatively TRBD2 (5 bases). This receptor was obtained from a human donor with alopecia areata. The source was CD4+ T cells sorted from blood, collected at week 4, from a patient treated with tofacitinib. The CDR3 coding sequence is TGTGCCAGCACTGCGGGTCTAGAAGAGACCCAGTACTTC. Its translation is CASTAGLEETQYF. Filled out from reference TRBV2 and TRBJ2-5, the complete variable domain reads EPEVTQTPSHQVTQMGQEVILRCVPISNHLYFYWYRQILGQKVEFLVSFYNNEISEKSEIFDDQFSVERPDGSNFTLKIRSTKLEDSAMYFCASTAGLEETQYFGPGTRLLVL.